Each of the 28 T cell receptor beta chains below was sequenced from the same sample in a study of shared clonotypes between healthy human individuals. Naive CD8 isolation took CD45RO-negative cells positively selected for CCR7 and excluded terminally differentiated effector memory CD45RA+ cells. Assay: immunoSEQ multiplex PCR; the TCRdb copy retains only in-frame clones and omits some. The sample records about 2 million clones, approximately 94% being singletons. The sequenced material came from naive CD8+ T cells sorted from blood. Receptors originate from a man aged 18 to 29 in good health.

The V gene is TRBV4-3, the J gene TRBJ2-7; the match to TRBD2 covers 9 bases. J was trimmed by 2 bases and V by 4 bases; bases with no gene match: 12. This CDR3 region has 17 residues. Per germline, CDR1 LGHNA and CDR2 YSLEER. CDR3 loop: CASSPLPTSGNAYEQYF. The CDR3 nucleotides are TGCGCCAGCAGCCCCCTACCGACTAGCGGAAATGCCTACGAGCAGTACTTC.

The V call is TRBV18, the J call TRBJ2-3; 8 bases are shared with TRBD2. This CDR3 contains 16 residues. The V segment lost 4 bases and the J segment 0 bases; nucleotides outside the gene matches: 6. In germline, CDR1 is KGHSH, CDR2 LQKENI. The CDR3 DNA reads TGTGCCAGCTCACAAGGACTAGCCGAGAGCACAGATACGCAGTATTTT. Translated: CASSQGLAESTDTQYF.

As to this clone: The same CDR3 arises from other DNA sequences in this sample as well. This rearrangement joins TRBV9 to TRBJ1-1, with D possibly matching TRBD1 (5 bases). The germline CDR1 and CDR2 sequences are SGDLS and YYNGEE. Trimming pared 0 bases from V and 5 bases from J, leaving 11 bases between. The CDR3 length is 14 residues. The chain's CDR3 is CASSVEGVGTEAFF. Written as DNA, the CDR3 is TGTGCCAGCAGCGTAGAAGGGGTGGGAACTGAAGCTTTCTTT.

V gene TRBV29-1 combines with J gene TRBJ2-7; 10 bases map to TRBD1. The CDR3 loop spans 13 amino acids. Looked up from germline, CDR1 is SQVTM and CDR2 is ANQGSEA. The J segment lost 2 bases and the V segment lost 7 bases, leaving 5 bases of the junction unmatched. The CDR3 DNA follows: TGCAGCGCCCTCGGGACAGGGGCCTACGAGCAGTACTTC. This translates into CSALGTGAYEQYF.

The chain combines TRBV19 with TRBJ2-3; 8 nucleotides line up with TRBD1. The ends lost 5 bases at V and 2 bases at J; junction bases unmatched: 6. CDR1 and CDR2 (germline): LNHDA, SQIVND (reference sequence). This CDR3 is built from 15 residues. Here the CDR3 DNA reads TGTGCCAGTAGTCTTGAACAGGGGGACACAGATACGCAGTATTTT. Translated, it gives CASSLEQGDTDTQYF.

The chain carries TRBV2 and TRBJ1-6, with 8 bases aligning to TRBD1. This CDR3 is 14 amino acids long. V gave up 9 bases and J gave up 11 bases; unmatched junction bases: 12. Germline CDR1 SNHLY, CDR2 FYNNEI. CDR3 DNA: TGTGCCAGTCACTCTGGGACAGGCGTAGCACCCCTCCACTTT. Its protein product is CASHSGTGVAPLHF.

This clone was seen just once. The chain employs TRBV10-1 and TRBJ2-1, with a tentative D call TRBD1 (5 bases). The V gene lost 6 bases and the J gene lost 5 bases, with 11 bases spanning the gap. This CDR3 has 13 residues. Germline loops: CDR1 WNHNN, CDR2 SYGVQD (reference sequence). CDR3 loop: CASSVQENNEQFF. In nucleotides, the CDR3 is TGCGCCAGCAGCGTACAGGAAAACAATGAGCAGTTCTTC.

The chain employs TRBV6-5 and TRBJ2-7, with 10 positions matching TRBD1. Trimming removed 5 bases from V and 6 bases from J; junction bases left unmatched: 10. This CDR3 has 15 residues. Germline loops: CDR1 MNHEY, CDR2 SVGAGI. CDR3 sequence: CASSQPGQGPLEQYF. The CDR3 DNA is TGTGCCAGCAGTCAACCGGGACAGGGGCCCCTCGAGCAGTACTTC.

The chain combines TRBV25-1 with TRBJ2-7; 10 bases map to TRBD1. Germline trimming cut 4 bases from V and 7 bases from J; bases unmatched to any gene: 7. Germline values: CDR1 MGHDK, CDR2 SYGVNS. CDR3 size: 14 residues. CDR3 in amino acids: CASSAGTGVFEQYF. In nucleotides, the CDR3 is TGTGCCAGCAGTGCCGGGACAGGGGTGTTTGAGCAGTACTTC.

The genes are TRBV2 and TRBJ1-2; the D gene is possibly TRBD1 (6 bases). The V gene's germline CDR1 is SNHLY and CDR2 FYNNEI. This CDR3 region has 14 residues. V lost 7 bases to trimming and J lost 2 bases, with 14 bases between them. The CDR3 region has the DNA TGTGCCAGCACGGGGAGGGGGGAGAACTATGGCTACACCTTC. Translated, it gives CASTGRGENYGYTF.

The rearrangement uses TRBV4-1 and TRBJ2-5; 8 nucleotides agree with TRBD1. Germline CDR1 and CDR2: MGHRA and YSYEKL. V trimming: 5 bases; J trimming: 2 bases; junction bases outside the gene matches: 7. The CDR3 spans 15 residues. CDR3 region: CASSYLTGAQETQYF. CDR3 coding DNA: TGCGCCAGCAGCTACCTGACAGGGGCACAAGAGACCCAGTACTTC.

The chain carries TRBV30 and TRBJ1-2; 9 nucleotides line up with TRBD1. V was clipped by 5 bases and J by 6 bases; unmatched bases: 4. Germline V gene data show CDR1 as GTSNPN and CDR2 as SVGIG (reference sequence). The CDR3 is 12 amino acids. The CDR3 loop reads CAWQRTGDGYTF. The CDR3 bases are TGTGCCTGGCAAAGGACAGGGGATGGCTACACCTTC.

As to this clone: Other DNA sequences in the sample encode the same CDR3. The chain uses TRBV4-3 and TRBJ2-7; TRBD2 agrees at 14 bases. Germline V gene lookup returns CDR1 LGHNA and CDR2 YSLEER. V was clipped by 4 bases and J by 5 bases; unmatched bases: 4. There are 15 residues in the CDR3. The CDR3 bases are TGCGCCAGCAGCCTAGGGACTAGCGGGAGCAACGAGCAGTACTTC. This codes for CASSLGTSGSNEQYF.

The chain is built from TRBV7-9 and TRBJ2-1, with D possibly being TRBD2 (6 bases). Per the germline V gene, CDR1 is SEHNR and CDR2 is FQNEAQ (reference sequence). The CDR3 contains 15 residues. V was cut by 5 bases and J by 2 bases, with 13 bases left in between. CDR3 nucleotides: TGTGCCAGCAGCCCCCGACTAGGAACCTACAATGAGCAGTTCTTC. Amino acids: CASSPRLGTYNEQFF.

The chain couples TRBV4-2 to TRBJ2-3, with 7 bases that match TRBD1. CDR1 is LGHNA and CDR2 is YNFKEQ in the germline V gene. CDR3 length: 16 amino acids. Germline trimming cut 1 base from V and 3 bases from J; bases unmatched to any gene: 7. CDR3 loop: CASSQVAEGATDTQYF. DNA for the CDR3: TGTGCCAGCAGCCAAGTGGCCGAGGGGGCTACAGATACGCAGTATTTT.

This CDR3 is CASSPNEGLSYNEQFF. The CDR3 DNA sequence: TGTGCCAGTAGTCCAAACGAGGGGCTATCCTACAATGAGCAGTTCTTC. The J gene is TRBJ2-1, the V gene TRBV19, with D perhaps being TRBD1 or TRBD2 (5 bases each). The CDR3 is 16 residues long. Germline CDR1 and CDR2: LNHDA and SQIVND (reference sequence). The V end lost 5 bases, the J end lost 1 base, and 15 bases lay between the germline ends.

The chain is built from TRBV13 and TRBJ1-2; tentative D call: TRBD1 (6 bases). The CDR3 spans 13 residues. Trimming removed 4 bases at V and 6 bases at J, with 12 bases between. In germline, CDR1 is PRHDT, CDR2 FYEKMQ (reference sequence). The CDR3 here is CASSSGAGNGYTF. In DNA, the CDR3 is TGTGCCAGCAGCTCGGGGGCAGGGAATGGCTACACCTTC.

This clone was observed a single time. The chain combines TRBV5-5 with TRBJ2-7; tentatively, D is TRBD2 (5 bases). This CDR3 has 13 residues. Germline loops: CDR1 SGHKS, CDR2 YYEKEE (reference sequence). The V and J ends lost 5 bases and 4 bases respectively, with 13 bases between them. The CDR3 bases are TGTGCCAGCAGATTCGGGGATCTATACGAGCAGTACTTC. Translation: CASRFGDLYEQYF.

V is TRBV28 and J is TRBJ2-5, with 8 bases lining up with TRBD2. Germline V lookup: CDR1 MDHEN, CDR2 SYDVKM. The length of the CDR3 is 15 residues. Unmatched junction bases numbered 9, after V lost 4 bases and J lost 5 bases. CDR3 in DNA: TGTGCCAGCAGTTCCCCTCGGGAGGGAAGGGAGACCCAGTACTTC. This translates into CASSSPREGRETQYF.

Notes on this clone: Other nucleotide sequences in the sample specify the same CDR3. The V call is TRBV6-5, the J call TRBJ2-7; a possible D gene is TRBD2 (6 bases). This CDR3 contains 14 residues. The germline V and J ends were trimmed by 3 bases and 4 bases, with 13 bases remaining between them. Germline lookup yields CDR1 MNHEY and CDR2 SVGAGI. For the CDR3, the DNA is TGTGCCAGCAGTTATGGGACTGGGGTATACGAGCAGTACTTC. As protein: CASSYGTGVYEQYF.

The chain uses TRBV27 and TRBJ2-7, with 10 positions matching TRBD1. The ends lost 4 bases at V and 3 bases at J; junction bases unmatched: 3. CDR3 length: 14 amino acids. CDR1 is MNHEY, CDR2 SMNVEV, per germline (reference sequence). The CDR3 nucleotides read TGTGCCAGCAGTTGGACAGGGGGATTCTACGAGCAGTACTTC. Translation gives CASSWTGGFYEQYF.

The chain carries TRBV4-1 and TRBJ1-2; TRBD1 aligns across 7 bases. From germline, CDR1 is MGHRA and CDR2 YSYEKL. V shed 2 bases and J 1 base; nucleotides not matched to a gene: 13. This CDR3 region has 18 residues. DNA of the CDR3: TGCGCCAGCAGCCAAATGAAAGGGACAGTCGATTTTAACTATGGCTACACCTTC. Translated, it gives CASSQMKGTVDFNYGYTF.

The V gene is TRBV4-3, the J gene TRBJ2-3; TRBD2 matches at 11 bases. V was pared by 0 bases and J by 3 bases, with 8 bases of the junction left unmatched. CDR1 and CDR2 from the germline V gene are LGHNA and YSLEER. The CDR3 loop spans 18 amino acids. CDR3 sequence: CASSQDRELAGATDTQYF. CDR3 in DNA: TGCGCCAGCAGCCAAGATCGTGAACTAGCGGGAGCAACAGATACGCAGTATTTT.

In this sample, this clone turned up once. The chain couples TRBV13 to TRBJ2-7; TRBD1 agrees at 9 bases. Losses at the gene ends were 5 bases for V and 0 bases for J; bases not matched to a gene: 2. The CDR3 length is 14 residues. The germline gives CDR1 PRHDT, CDR2 FYEKMQ (reference sequence). The CDR3 DNA is TGTGCCAGCAGCCCGGACAGGGGCTCCTACGAGCAGTACTTC. As protein: CASSPDRGSYEQYF.

This chain joins TRBV27 and TRBJ2-7; perhaps D is TRBD1 or TRBD2 (5 bases each). Trimming left V 5 bases short and J 0 bases short, with 17 bases between. The CDR3 contains 16 residues. The germline gives CDR1 MNHEY, CDR2 SMNVEV (reference sequence). The CDR3 nucleotides read TGTGCCAGCAGTCCCTCGAGGGGAGCCCTCTCCTACGAGCAGTACTTC. Amino acids: CASSPSRGALSYEQYF.

The DNA for the CDR3 is TGTGCCAGCAGTTACTTGCGGGCAGGCAGTAATGAAAAACTGTTTTTT. It codes for CASSYLRAGSNEKLFF. The J gene is TRBJ1-4, the V gene TRBV6-6; D is unclear. CDR3 size: 16 residues. Germline CDR1 MNHNY, CDR2 SVGAGI (reference sequence). The V end lost 1 base, the J end lost 4 bases, and 13 bases lay between the germline ends.

The genes are TRBV7-2 and TRBJ2-7; 11 bases match TRBD2. Germline V gives CDR1 SGHTA, CDR2 FQGNSA. Unmatched junction bases numbered 11, after V lost 1 base and J lost 3 bases. The CDR3 spans 18 residues. The CDR3 coding sequence is TGTGCCAGCAGCTTAGGCGGGTTAGCGGGAGGGCCCCACTACGAGCAGTACTTC. Protein sequence: CASSLGGLAGGPHYEQYF.

The V gene is TRBV27, the J gene TRBJ2-7, with TRBD1 matching over 8 bases. The CDR3 totals 15 residues. CDR1 and CDR2 (germline): MNHEY, SMNVEV (reference sequence). Trimming at V came to 2 bases and at J to 2 bases, leaving 5 bases not matched to a gene. CDR3 protein: CASSLLGTGPYEQYF. The CDR3 DNA is TGTGCCAGCAGTTTACTAGGGACAGGCCCCTACGAGCAGTACTTC.